This TCR beta chain was captured in a study of PD-1 blockade in classical Hodgkin lymphoma. Unmatched junction bases numbered 10, after V lost 3 bases and J lost 6 bases. In germline, CDR1 is SGHTA, CDR2 FQGNSA. The CDR3 sequence is 16 residues long. Sequencing was performed with immunoSEQ multiplex PCR; in TCRdb, only in-frame clones are kept and a portion is missing. Among roughly 17,000 clones listed, around 87% were seen once. The time point was: newly diagnosed, previously untreated cHL patient sample. PBMCs from untreated, newly diagnosed classical Hodgkin lymphoma were comparison samples. With respect to this clone: The antigen remains undetermined.

Study-wide points: It was reported that newly diagnosed patients had less baseline TCR diversity than healthy donors.

Material: peripheral blood mononuclear cells (PBMCs). V is TRBV7-2 and J is TRBJ2-7; 11 bases are a match to TRBD2. The clonotype was recovered from a human donor with classical Hodgkin lymphoma. The CDR3 is CASSFVSGRASGEQYF. CDR3 DNA: TGTGCCAGCAGCTTCGTTAGCGGGAGGGCTTCCGGCGAGCAGTACTTC. Combining the CDR3 with reference TRBV7-2 and TRBJ2-7 gives the whole variable domain GAGVSQSPSNKVTEKGKDVELRCDPISGHTALYWYRQSLGQGLEFLIYFQGNSAPDKSGLPSDRFSAERTGGSVSTLTIQRTQQEDSAVYLCASSFVSGRASGEQYFGPGTRLTVT.